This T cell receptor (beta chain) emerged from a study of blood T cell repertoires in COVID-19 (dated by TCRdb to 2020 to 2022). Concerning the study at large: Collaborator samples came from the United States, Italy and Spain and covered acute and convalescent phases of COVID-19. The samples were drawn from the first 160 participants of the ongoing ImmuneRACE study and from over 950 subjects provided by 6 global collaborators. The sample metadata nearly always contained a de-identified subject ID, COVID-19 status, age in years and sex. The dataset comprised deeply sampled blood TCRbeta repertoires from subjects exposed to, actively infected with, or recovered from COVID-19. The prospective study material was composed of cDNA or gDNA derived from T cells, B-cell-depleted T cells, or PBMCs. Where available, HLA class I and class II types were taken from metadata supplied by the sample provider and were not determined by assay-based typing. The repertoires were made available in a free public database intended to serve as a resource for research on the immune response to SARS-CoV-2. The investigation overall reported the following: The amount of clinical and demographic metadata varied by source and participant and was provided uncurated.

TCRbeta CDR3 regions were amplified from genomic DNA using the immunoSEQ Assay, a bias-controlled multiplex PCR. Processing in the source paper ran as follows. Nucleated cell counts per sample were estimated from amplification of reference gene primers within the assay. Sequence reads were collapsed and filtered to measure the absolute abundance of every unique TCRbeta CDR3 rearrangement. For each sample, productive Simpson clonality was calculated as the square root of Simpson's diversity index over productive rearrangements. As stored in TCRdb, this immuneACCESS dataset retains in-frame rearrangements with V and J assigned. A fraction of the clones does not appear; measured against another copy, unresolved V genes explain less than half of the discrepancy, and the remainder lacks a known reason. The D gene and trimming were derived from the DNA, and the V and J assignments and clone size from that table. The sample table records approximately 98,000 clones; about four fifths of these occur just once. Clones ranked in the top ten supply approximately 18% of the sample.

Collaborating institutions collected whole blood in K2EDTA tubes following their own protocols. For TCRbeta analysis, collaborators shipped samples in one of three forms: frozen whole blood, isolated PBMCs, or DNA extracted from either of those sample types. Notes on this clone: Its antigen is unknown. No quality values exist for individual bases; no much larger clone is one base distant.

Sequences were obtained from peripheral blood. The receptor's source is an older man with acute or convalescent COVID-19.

The CDR3 reads CASSLADSDAEQYF. The nucleotides are TGTGCCAGCAGCTTAGCTGACAGCGATGCCGAGCAGTACTTC. The receptor chain draws on TRBV7-2 and TRBJ2-7, and perhaps TRBD1 as D gene, on 5 matching bases. The germline V gene yields SGHTA for CDR1 and FQGNSA for CDR2. V sheds 0 bases and J sheds 6 bases, leaving 12 bases between their ends. Including cysteine and phenylalanine, the CDR3 has 14 amino acids. Of all the DNA, just the CDR3 is kept, 42 bases in frame from base 1.